The 31 T cell receptor beta chains below were found in one sample sequenced in a study of low-dose radiotherapy and immunotherapy resistance in tumors. TRAV- and TRBV-specific primers were used for first-strand cDNA, which covered alpha and beta chains. Both a constant-region primer and a V-primer adapter served to amplify TCRs across approximately 19 PCR cycles. MiXCR, run by TCRdb on the reads, gives a single entry per CDR3 protein. The sample lists under 7,000 distinct CDR3 sequences; roughly 80% were seen once. These receptors were obtained from a human donor with advanced metastatic prostate, ovarian, gallbladder or colorectal cancer (not recorded which). This table probably holds off-target reads from a library built for another chain.

The chain recombines TRBV4-1 with TRBJ1-1; D call uncertain. The CDR3 has 13 residues. Looked up from germline, CDR1 is MGHRA and CDR2 is YSYEKL. V lost 5 bases and J 1 base, leaving 8 bases between the germline ends. CDR3: CASSYPGNTEAFF. The CDR3 DNA reads TGCGCCAGCAGCTACCCAGGGAACACTGAAGCTTTCTTT.

This clonotype was counted once. The rearrangement uses TRBV5-1 and TRBJ2-1; D is possibly TRBD2 (5 bases). The CDR3 is 15 amino acids. From germline, CDR1 is SGHRS and CDR2 YFSETQ. V lost 5 bases to trimming and J lost 4 bases, with 16 bases between them. In DNA form, the CDR3 reads TGCGCCAGCAGGGTGGACTCGACGCAATACAATGAGCAGTTCTTC. Protein product: CASRVDSTQYNEQFF. The full variable domain, in which reference TRBV5-1 and TRBJ2-1 provide the parts outside the CDR3, is KAGVTQTPRYLIKTRGQQVTLSCSPISGHRSVSWYQQTPGQGLQFLFEYFSETQRNKGNFPGRFSGRQFSNSRSEMNVSTLELGDSALYLCASRVDSTQYNEQFFGPGTRLTVL.

The chain couples TRBV28 to TRBJ2-7; tentatively, D is TRBD1 or TRBD2 (5 bases each). From germline, CDR1 is MDHEN and CDR2 SYDVKM. The CDR3 is 13 amino acids. With 5 bases removed from V and 4 bases from J, the gap between germline ends came to 12 bases. CDR3 residues: CASSTGTPYEQYF. CDR3 in DNA: TGTGCCAGCAGTACCGGGACCCCATACGAGCAGTACTTC.

This chain links TRBV27 with TRBJ1-4; 9 nucleotides line up with TRBD1. CDR1 and CDR2 from the germline V gene are MNHEY and SMNVEV (reference sequence). Trimming removed 6 bases from V and 4 bases from J; junction bases left unmatched: 3. The CDR3 contains 14 residues. The CDR3 DNA sequence: TGTGCCAGCAGGTCGACAGGGGGTAATGAAAAACTGTTTTTT. Encoded protein: CASRSTGGNEKLFF.

This rearrangement joins TRBV28 to TRBJ2-3; 7 nucleotides match TRBD2. Trimming removed 0 bases from V and 6 bases from J; junction bases left unmatched: 6. Germline V gene data show CDR1 as MDHEN and CDR2 as SYDVKM. CDR3 length: 15 residues. CDR3 sequence (DNA): TGTGCCAGCAGTTTATGGGGACTAAATTCCGATACGCAGTATTTT. The encoded protein is CASSLWGLNSDTQYF.

The chain recombines TRBV7-8 with TRBJ1-1, with D uncertain. The CDR3 is 13 amino acids. Germline V lookup: CDR1 SGHVS, CDR2 FQNEAQ. The V gene lost 2 bases and the J gene lost 5 bases, with 9 bases spanning the gap. The CDR3 region is CASSLTTVTEAFF. The CDR3 nucleotides read TGTGCCAGCAGCTTAACAACAGTGACTGAAGCTTTCTTT.

V gene TRBV28 combines with J gene TRBJ2-3, with TRBD1 matching 8 bases. J lost 3 bases, V lost 6 bases, and 8 bases had no gene match. Germline V gene sequence: CDR1 MDHEN, CDR2 SYDVKM. The CDR3 totals 15 residues. CDR3 DNA sequence: TGTGCCAGCAGGGAGACAGGGGAGAGAACAGATACGCAGTATTTT. Its translation is CASRETGERTDTQYF.

CDR3: CASTHGTGYEKLFF. The DNA of the CDR3 is TGTGCCAGCACCCACGGGACAGGGTATGAAAAACTGTTTTTT. The chain employs TRBV6-2 or TRBV6-3 and TRBJ1-4, with TRBD1 matching over 9 bases. J was trimmed by 6 bases and V by 7 bases; bases with no gene match: 6. The germline V gene has CDR1 MNHEY and CDR2 SVGEGT. The CDR3 runs to 14 residues.

Concerning this clonotype: Mismatch with germline at one junction end may stem from a read error. The chain links TRBV27 to TRBJ2-1; D is possibly TRBD2 (5 bases). This CDR3 is 14 amino acids long. Germline V CDR1 and CDR2: MNHEY, SMNVEV (reference sequence). In DNA, the CDR3 is TGTGCCACCAGTGCGCTAACTAGGAACAATGAGCAGTTCTTC. This codes for CATSALTRNNEQFF.

The chain employs TRBV30 and TRBJ1-1; D call uncertain. Germline values: CDR1 GTSNPN, CDR2 SVGIG (reference sequence). Trimming took off 0 bases at V and 0 bases at J, with 11 bases between the two ends. CDR3 length: 15 residues. The CDR3 sequence is CAWSVRLVMNTEAFF. The DNA of the CDR3 is TGTGCCTGGAGTGTACGTCTCGTCATGAACACTGAAGCTTTCTTT.

This chain uses TRBV14 with TRBJ2-2, with 8 bases aligning to TRBD1. The germline CDR1 and CDR2 sequences are SGHDN and FVKESK. V gave up 4 bases and J gave up 3 bases; unmatched junction bases: 10. This CDR3 has 17 residues. As DNA, the CDR3 is TGTGCCAGCAGCCGAGACGGACAGGGACACGACACCGGGGAGCTGTTTTTT. Its protein product is CASSRDGQGHDTGELFF. Combining the CDR3 with reference TRBV14 and TRBJ2-2 gives the whole variable domain EAGVTQFPSHSVIEKGQTVTLRCDPISGHDNLYWYRRVMGKEIKFLLHFVKESKQDESGMPNNRFLAERTGGTYSTLKVQPAELEDSGVYFCASSRDGQGHDTGELFFGEGSRLTVL.

The V call is TRBV28, the J call TRBJ2-5, with TRBD1 matching 8 bases. This CDR3 spans 14 amino acids. The V gene's germline CDR1 is MDHEN and CDR2 SYDVKM. Losses at the gene ends were 6 bases for V and 1 base for J; bases not matched to a gene: 4. CDR3 DNA sequence: TGTGCCAGCAGGGAAACAGGGGGCCAAGAGACCCAGTACTTC. It specifies CASRETGGQETQYF.

The chain is built from TRBV3-1 and TRBJ2-7, with 11 positions matching TRBD2. CDR1 LGHDT and CDR2 YNNKEL come from the germline V gene (reference sequence). V was clipped by 7 bases and J by 2 bases; unmatched bases: 4. The CDR3 spans 14 residues. The CDR3 nucleotides read TGTGCCAGCACCCCTAGCGGGGGGACCTACGAGCAGTACTTC. This translates into CASTPSGGTYEQYF.

The chain has TRBV13 and TRBJ1-2; possibly TRBD1 for D (6 bases). CDR1 and CDR2 from the germline V gene are PRHDT and FYEKMQ (reference sequence). The CDR3 runs 19 residues. Trimming left V 5 bases short and J 4 bases short, with 29 bases between. The CDR3 bases are TGTGCCAGCAGCCCGCATCGGTTACAGGGTCGAAGTGGACTCTATGGCTACACCTTC. Protein sequence: CASSPHRLQGRSGLYGYTF. Using reference TRBV13 and TRBJ1-2 for the parts outside the CDR3, the full variable domain is AAGVIQSPRHLIKEKRETATLKCYPIPRHDTVYWYQQGPGQDPQFLISFYEKMQSDKGSIPDRFSAQQFSDYHSELNMSSLELGDSALYFCASSPHRLQGRSGLYGYTFGSGTRLTVV.

V usage is TRBV11-1 and J usage is TRBJ1-2; D not certain. Germline CDR1 reads SGHAT; CDR2 reads FQDESV (reference sequence). V dropped 1 base and J dropped 12 bases, with 15 bases sitting between them. This CDR3 spans 13 amino acids. CDR3: CASSLDQSRHHTF. The CDR3 coding sequence is TGTGCCAGCAGCTTAGACCAGAGTCGGCACCACACCTTC.

J is TRBJ1-6 and V is TRBV9; D gene uncertain. The germline V and J ends were trimmed by 4 bases and 7 bases, with 9 bases remaining between them. Germline V gene sequence: CDR1 SGDLS, CDR2 YYNGEE. This CDR3 is built from 13 residues. The CDR3, as DNA: TGTGCCAGCAGCCCAGAAGTCAATTCACCCCTCCACTTT. Protein product: CASSPEVNSPLHF.

The chain joins TRBV7-2 to TRBJ1-5; maybe TRBD1 (5 bases). The V end lost 0 bases, the J end lost 2 bases, and 17 bases lay between the germline ends. The CDR3 totals 18 residues. Germline CDR1 reads SGHTA; CDR2 reads FQGNSA. The CDR3 coding sequence is TGTGCCAGCAGCTTAGCCCCAAAATGGGACCAAGGCAATCAGCCCCAGCATTTT. Translating gives CASSLAPKWDQGNQPQHF.

V is TRBV12-3 or TRBV12-4 and J is TRBJ2-3; TRBD1 matches at 8 bases. V lost 7 bases, J lost 0 bases, and 0 bases stayed unmatched. The CDR3 sequence is 13 residues long. The CDR3 coding sequence is TGTGCCAGCAACAGGGGGAGCACAGATACGCAGTATTTT. Residues: CASNRGSTDTQYF.

This chain links TRBV11-2 with TRBJ2-7; TRBD1 agrees at 7 bases. CDR1 is SGHAT, CDR2 FQNNGV, per germline. The V and J ends lost 6 bases and 6 bases, in that order; junction bases with no gene match: 14. The CDR3 runs 15 residues. The CDR3 spells CASRTTPGQLGEQYF. DNA of the CDR3: TGTGCCAGCAGAACCACCCCGGGACAGCTAGGCGAGCAGTACTTC.

J is TRBJ2-1 and V is TRBV13, with 8 positions matching TRBD2. Losses at the gene ends were 5 bases for V and 3 bases for J; bases not matched to a gene: 15. CDR1 is PRHDT, CDR2 FYEKMQ, per germline (reference sequence). The CDR3 is made up of 18 amino acids. The CDR3 spells CASSHRVGGGRHYNEQFF. CDR3 in DNA: TGTGCCAGCAGCCACCGCGTTGGTGGCGGGAGGCACTACAATGAGCAGTTCTTC.

The J gene is TRBJ2-3, the V gene TRBV27; TRBD1 matches 8 bases. Germline loops: CDR1 MNHEY, CDR2 SMNVEV (reference sequence). The length of the CDR3 is 14 residues. V lost 10 bases and J lost 6; bases outside the gene matches: 12. The CDR3 coding sequence is TGTGCCACCCAGGGGGCCAATTCGGCCGATACGCAGTATTTT. Its translation: CATQGANSADTQYF.

This clonotype is a singleton in its sample. J is TRBJ2-2 and V is TRBV28; 7 bases agree with TRBD2. Germline V gene sequence: CDR1 MDHEN, CDR2 SYDVKM. The CDR3 extends over 16 amino acids. The J segment lost 3 bases and the V segment lost 1 base, leaving 5 bases of the junction unmatched. The CDR3 DNA follows: TGTGCCAGCAGTTTATTGCGGGAGAGGTACACCGGGGAGCTGTTTTTT. Translation gives CASSLLRERYTGELFF.

The chain employs TRBV6-8 and TRBJ2-7; 12 bases fit TRBD1. The J segment lost 4 bases and the V segment lost 4 bases, leaving 5 bases of the junction unmatched. The germline V gene encodes CDR1 MNHGY and CDR2 SAAAGT. CDR3 length: 15 residues. Here the CDR3 DNA reads TGTGCCAGCAGTTCCGGGACAGGGGGCTTTTACGAGCAGTACTTC. This sequence encodes CASSSGTGGFYEQYF.

The V and J genes are TRBV3-1 and TRBJ1-6; 7 positions agree with TRBD1. V gave up 4 bases and J gave up 10 bases; unmatched junction bases: 7. Germline CDR1 LGHDT, CDR2 YNNKEL (reference sequence). The CDR3 has 14 amino acids. CDR3 coding DNA: TGTGCCAGCAGCCCAGACAGGGACAGCTCACCCCTCCACTTT. It encodes CASSPDRDSSPLHF.

The chain combines TRBV24-1 with TRBJ1-2, with TRBD1 matching over 8 bases. Germline values: CDR1 KGHDR, CDR2 SFDVKD. Germline trimming cut 4 bases from V and 5 bases from J; bases unmatched to any gene: 5. This CDR3 region has 14 residues. The CDR3 loop is CATSETGTGYGYTF. The CDR3 DNA reads TGTGCCACCAGTGAAACCGGGACAGGATATGGCTACACCTTC.

This chain connects TRBV4-1 to TRBJ2-3, with D unclear. The V end was cut by 2 bases, the J end by 6 bases, with 12 bases between. The CDR3 sequence is 14 residues long. Germline V CDR1 and CDR2: MGHRA, YSYEKL. The chain's CDR3 is CASSQFRSWDTQYF. CDR3 nucleotide sequence: TGCGCCAGCAGCCAATTCAGGTCCTGGGATACGCAGTATTTT.

The chain links TRBV30 to TRBJ2-7, with D uncertain. The length of the CDR3 is 16 residues. Germline CDR1 GTSNPN, CDR2 SVGIG (reference sequence). Trimming stripped 2 bases from V and 2 bases from J, with 19 bases between. CDR3 DNA sequence: TGTGCCTGGAGTCGCAATCTACAGAGCATGACCTACGAGCAGTACTTC. Translated, it gives CAWSRNLQSMTYEQYF.

The chain uses TRBV5-4 and TRBJ2-5; a possible D gene is TRBD1 (6 bases). CDR3 size: 16 residues. Germline CDR1 SGHNT, CDR2 YYREEE (reference sequence). Trimming shortened V by 4 bases and J by 3 bases, and 19 bases separated the two germline ends. The CDR3, as DNA: TGTGCCAGCAGCCCGGCTAACAGGGCCAAAAAAGAGACCCAGTACTTC. This gives the protein CASSPANRAKKETQYF.

V and J are TRBV6-2 or TRBV6-3 and TRBJ1-2; D call uncertain. V lost 5 bases to trimming and J lost 10 bases, with 11 bases between them. The germline V gene has CDR1 MNHEY and CDR2 SVGEGT. The CDR3 is 11 residues long. The chain's CDR3 is CASSNRQDYTF. CDR3 bases: TGTGCCAGCAGTAACCGCCAAGACTACACCTTC.

The chain links TRBV5-5 to TRBJ2-3; D ambiguous. Germline loops: CDR1 SGHKS, CDR2 YYEKEE (reference sequence). V shed 0 bases and J shed 4 bases, with 9 bases lying between them. The CDR3 is 14 residues long. The CDR3 region is CASSLDYRPDTQYF. In nucleotides, the CDR3 is TGTGCCAGCAGCTTGGACTACCGCCCAGATACGCAGTATTTT.

This clonotype is a singleton in its sample. The chain employs TRBV9 and TRBJ2-5, with 10 bases that match TRBD1. The V and J ends lost 3 bases and 1 base, in that order; junction bases with no gene match: 12. CDR3 length: 18 residues. Germline loops: CDR1 SGDLS, CDR2 YYNGEE. CDR3 region: CASSETGGGPGGQETQYF. CDR3 in DNA: TGTGCCAGCAGCGAGACAGGGGGCGGACCAGGGGGCCAAGAGACCCAGTACTTC. Based on the CDR3 plus reference TRBV9 and TRBJ2-5, the full variable domain is DSGVTQTPKHLITATGQRVTLRCSPRSGDLSVYWYQQSLDQGLQFLIQYYNGEERAKGNILERFSAQQFPDLHSELNLSSLELGDSALYFCASSETGGGPGGQETQYFGPGTRLLVL.